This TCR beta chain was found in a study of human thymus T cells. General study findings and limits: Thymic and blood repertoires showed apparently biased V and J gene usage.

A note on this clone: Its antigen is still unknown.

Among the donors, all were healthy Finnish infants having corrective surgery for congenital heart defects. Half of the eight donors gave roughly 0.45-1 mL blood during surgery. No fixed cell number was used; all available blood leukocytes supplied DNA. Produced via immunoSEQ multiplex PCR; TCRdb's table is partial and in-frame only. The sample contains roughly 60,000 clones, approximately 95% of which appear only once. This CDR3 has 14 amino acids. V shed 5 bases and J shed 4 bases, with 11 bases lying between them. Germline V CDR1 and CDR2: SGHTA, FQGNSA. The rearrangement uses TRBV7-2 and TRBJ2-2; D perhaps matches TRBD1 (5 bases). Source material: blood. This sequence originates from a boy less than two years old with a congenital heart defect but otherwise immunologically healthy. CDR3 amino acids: CASSPRQSTGELFF. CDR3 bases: TGTGCCAGCAGCCCAAGACAGAGCACCGGGGAGCTGTTTTTT.